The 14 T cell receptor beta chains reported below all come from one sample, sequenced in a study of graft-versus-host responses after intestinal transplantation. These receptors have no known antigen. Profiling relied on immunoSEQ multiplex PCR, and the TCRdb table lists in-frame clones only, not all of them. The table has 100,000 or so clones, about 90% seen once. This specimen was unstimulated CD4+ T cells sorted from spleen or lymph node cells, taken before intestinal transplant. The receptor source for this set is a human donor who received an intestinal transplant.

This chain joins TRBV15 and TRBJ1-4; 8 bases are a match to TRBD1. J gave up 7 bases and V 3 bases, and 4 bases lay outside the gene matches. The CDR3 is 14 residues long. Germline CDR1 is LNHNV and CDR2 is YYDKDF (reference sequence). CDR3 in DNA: TGTGCCACCAGCAGGGACAGGGTGATTGAAAAACTGTTTTTT. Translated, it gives CATSRDRVIEKLFF.

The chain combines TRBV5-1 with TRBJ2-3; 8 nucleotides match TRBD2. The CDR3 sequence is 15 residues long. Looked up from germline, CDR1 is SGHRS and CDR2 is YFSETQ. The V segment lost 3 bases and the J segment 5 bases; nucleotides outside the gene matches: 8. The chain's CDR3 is CASSYSGTPRDTQYF. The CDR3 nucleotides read TGCGCCAGCAGCTATAGCGGGACCCCGAGAGATACGCAGTATTTT.

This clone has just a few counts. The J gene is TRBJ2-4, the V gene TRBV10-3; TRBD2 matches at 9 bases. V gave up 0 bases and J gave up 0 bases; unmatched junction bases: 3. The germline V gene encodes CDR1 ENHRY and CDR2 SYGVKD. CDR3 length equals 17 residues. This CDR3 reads CAISESLAGLAKNIQYF. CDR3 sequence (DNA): TGTGCCATCAGTGAGTCGCTAGCGGGGCTAGCCAAAAACATTCAGTACTTC.

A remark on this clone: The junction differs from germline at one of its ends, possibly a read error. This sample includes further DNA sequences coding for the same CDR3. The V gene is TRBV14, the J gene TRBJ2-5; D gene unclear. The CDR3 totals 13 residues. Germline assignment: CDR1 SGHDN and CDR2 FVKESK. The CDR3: CASSMTMLETQYF. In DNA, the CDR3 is TGTGCTAGCAGCATGACAATGCTGGAGACCCAGTACTTC.

The CDR3 region has the DNA TGTGCCAGCAGCTTAAAAACAGGGAGTCCCACAGGCTACGAGCAGTACTTC. The encoded protein is CASSLKTGSPTGYEQYF. The rearrangement uses TRBV7-8 and TRBJ2-7; D might be TRBD1 (6 bases). With 2 bases removed from V and 3 bases from J, the gap between germline ends came to 20 bases. Germline V CDR1 and CDR2: SGHVS, FQNEAQ. This CDR3 contains 17 residues.

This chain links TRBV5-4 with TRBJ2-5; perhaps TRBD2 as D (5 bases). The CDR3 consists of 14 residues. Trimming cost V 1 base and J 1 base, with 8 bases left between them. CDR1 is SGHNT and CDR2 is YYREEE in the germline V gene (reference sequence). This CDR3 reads CASSLRRAQETQYF. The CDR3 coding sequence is TGTGCCAGCAGCTTGCGGCGGGCCCAAGAGACCCAGTACTTC.

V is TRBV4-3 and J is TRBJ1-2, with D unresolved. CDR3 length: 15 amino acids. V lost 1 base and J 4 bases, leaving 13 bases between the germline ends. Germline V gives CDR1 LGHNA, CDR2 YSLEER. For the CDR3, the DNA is TGCGCCAGCAGCCAAGGGGCCGTTGGGTTCTATGGCTACACCTTC. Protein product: CASSQGAVGFYGYTF.

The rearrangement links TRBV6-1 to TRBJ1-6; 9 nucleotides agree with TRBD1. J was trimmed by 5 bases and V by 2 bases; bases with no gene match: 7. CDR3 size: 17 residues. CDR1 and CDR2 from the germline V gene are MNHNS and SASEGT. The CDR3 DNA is TGTGCCAGCAGTGAACAACGGGACAGGGCGAATAATTCACCCCTCCACTTT. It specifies CASSEQRDRANNSPLHF.

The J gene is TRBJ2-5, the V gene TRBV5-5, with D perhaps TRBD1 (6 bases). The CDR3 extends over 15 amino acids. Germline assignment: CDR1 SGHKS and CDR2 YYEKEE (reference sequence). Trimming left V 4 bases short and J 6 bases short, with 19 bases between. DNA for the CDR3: TGTGCCAGCAGCCCTACCGACAGGCCCCTGAAGACCCAGTACTTC. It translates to CASSPTDRPLKTQYF.

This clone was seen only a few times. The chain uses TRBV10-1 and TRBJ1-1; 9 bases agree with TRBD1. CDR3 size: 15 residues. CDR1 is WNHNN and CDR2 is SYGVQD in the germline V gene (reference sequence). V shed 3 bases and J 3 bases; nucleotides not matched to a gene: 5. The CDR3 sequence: CASSDTGTGHTEAFF. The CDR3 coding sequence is TGCGCCAGCAGTGATACCGGGACAGGGCACACTGAAGCTTTCTTT.

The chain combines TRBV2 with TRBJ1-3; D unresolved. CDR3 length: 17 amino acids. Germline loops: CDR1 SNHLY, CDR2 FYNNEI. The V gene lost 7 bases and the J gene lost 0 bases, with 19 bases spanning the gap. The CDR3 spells CASIRDGRVLSGNTIYF. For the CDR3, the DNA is TGTGCCAGCATTCGAGACGGGAGGGTACTCTCTGGAAACACCATATATTTT. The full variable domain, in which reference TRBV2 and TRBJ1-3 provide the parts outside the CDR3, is EPEVTQTPSHQVTQMGQEVILRCVPISNHLYFYWYRQILGQKVEFLVSFYNNEISEKSEIFDDQFSVERPDGSNFTLKIRSTKLEDSAMYFCASIRDGRVLSGNTIYFGEGSWLTVV.

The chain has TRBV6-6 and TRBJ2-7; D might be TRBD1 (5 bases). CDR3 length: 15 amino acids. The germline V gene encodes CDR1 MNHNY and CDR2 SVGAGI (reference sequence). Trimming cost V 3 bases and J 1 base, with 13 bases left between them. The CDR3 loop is CASSYSTGPSYEQYF. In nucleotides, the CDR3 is TGTGCCAGCAGTTATTCTACAGGCCCTTCCTACGAGCAGTACTTC.

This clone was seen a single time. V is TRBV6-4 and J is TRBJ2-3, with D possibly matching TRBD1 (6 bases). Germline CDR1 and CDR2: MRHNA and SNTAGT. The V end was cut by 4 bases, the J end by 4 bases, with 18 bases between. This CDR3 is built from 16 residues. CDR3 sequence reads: CASSVFARDTPDTQYF. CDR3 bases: TGTGCCAGCAGTGTCTTCGCCCGGGACACTCCAGATACGCAGTATTTT.

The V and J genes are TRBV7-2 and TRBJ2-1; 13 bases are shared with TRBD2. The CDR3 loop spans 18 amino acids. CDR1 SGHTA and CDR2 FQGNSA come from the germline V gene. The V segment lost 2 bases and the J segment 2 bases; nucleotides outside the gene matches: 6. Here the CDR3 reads CASSLPGLAGPTYNEQFF. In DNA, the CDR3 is TGTGCCAGCAGCTTACCGGGACTAGCGGGACCCACCTACAATGAGCAGTTCTTC.